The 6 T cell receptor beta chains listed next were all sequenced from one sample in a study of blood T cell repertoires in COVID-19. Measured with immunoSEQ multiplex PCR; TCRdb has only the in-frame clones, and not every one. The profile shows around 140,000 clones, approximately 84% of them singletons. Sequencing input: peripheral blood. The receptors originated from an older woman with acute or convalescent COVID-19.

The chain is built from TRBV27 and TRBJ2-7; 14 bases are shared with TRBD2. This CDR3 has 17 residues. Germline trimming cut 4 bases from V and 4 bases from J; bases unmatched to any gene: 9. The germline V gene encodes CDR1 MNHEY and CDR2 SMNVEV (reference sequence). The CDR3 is CASSSGLAGVFRYEQYF. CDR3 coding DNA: TGTGCCAGCAGTTCGGGACTAGCGGGAGTGTTTAGGTACGAGCAGTACTTC.

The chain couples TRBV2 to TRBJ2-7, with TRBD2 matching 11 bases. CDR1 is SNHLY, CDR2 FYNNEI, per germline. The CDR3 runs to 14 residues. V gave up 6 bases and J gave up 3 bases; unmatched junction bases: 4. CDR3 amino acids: CASSGTSGLYEQYF. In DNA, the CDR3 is TGTGCCAGCAGCGGGACTAGCGGTCTCTACGAGCAGTACTTC.

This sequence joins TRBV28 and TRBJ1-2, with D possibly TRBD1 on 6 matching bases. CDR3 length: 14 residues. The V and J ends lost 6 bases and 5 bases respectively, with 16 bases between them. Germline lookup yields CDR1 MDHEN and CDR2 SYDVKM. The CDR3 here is CASSRQVLLYGYTF. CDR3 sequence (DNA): TGTGCCAGCAGCCGACAGGTTCTCTTGTATGGCTACACCTTC.

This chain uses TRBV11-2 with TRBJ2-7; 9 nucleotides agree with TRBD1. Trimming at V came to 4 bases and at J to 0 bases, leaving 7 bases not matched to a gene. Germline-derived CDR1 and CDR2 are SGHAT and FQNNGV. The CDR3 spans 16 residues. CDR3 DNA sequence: TGTGCCAGCAGCTCCAACAGGGGGCTGATCTCCTACGAGCAGTACTTC. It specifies CASSSNRGLISYEQYF.

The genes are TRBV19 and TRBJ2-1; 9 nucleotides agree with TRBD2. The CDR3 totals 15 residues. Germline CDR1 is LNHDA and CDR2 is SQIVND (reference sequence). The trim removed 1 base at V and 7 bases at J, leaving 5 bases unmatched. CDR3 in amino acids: CASSIAGAGGNEQFF. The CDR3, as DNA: TGTGCCAGTAGTATAGCTGGGGCGGGAGGGAATGAGCAGTTCTTC.

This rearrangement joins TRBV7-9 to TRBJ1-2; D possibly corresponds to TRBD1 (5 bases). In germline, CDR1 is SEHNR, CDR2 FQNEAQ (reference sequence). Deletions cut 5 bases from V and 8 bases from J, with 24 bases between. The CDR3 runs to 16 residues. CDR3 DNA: TGTGCCAGCAGCATTGGGACTCCTACGAAGCTTAAGGGCTACACCTTC. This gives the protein CASSIGTPTKLKGYTF.